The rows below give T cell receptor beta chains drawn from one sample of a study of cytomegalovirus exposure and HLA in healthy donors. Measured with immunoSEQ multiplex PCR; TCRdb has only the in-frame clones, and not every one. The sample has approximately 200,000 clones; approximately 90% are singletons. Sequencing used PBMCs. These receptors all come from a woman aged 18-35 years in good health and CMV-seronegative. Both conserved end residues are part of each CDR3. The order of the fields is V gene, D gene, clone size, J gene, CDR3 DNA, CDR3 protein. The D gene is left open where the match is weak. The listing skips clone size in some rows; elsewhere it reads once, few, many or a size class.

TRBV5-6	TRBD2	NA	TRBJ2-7	TGTGCCAGCAGCTTGTACCGTAGCGGGAGGGCCTACGAGCAGTACTTC	CASSLYRSGRAYEQYF
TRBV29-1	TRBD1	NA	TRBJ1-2	TGCAGCGCTTGCCAGACAGGGGGCGATGGCTACACCTTC	CSACQTGGDGYTF
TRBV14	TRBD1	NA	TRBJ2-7	TGTGCCAGCAGCCAAGATCGCCTACGGACAGGCCCCTACGAGCAGTACTTC	CASSQDRLRTGPYEQYF
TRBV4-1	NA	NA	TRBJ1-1	TGCGCCAGCAGCCCGACAATGAACACTGAAGCTTTCTTT	CASSPTMNTEAFF
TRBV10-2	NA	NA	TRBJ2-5	TGCGCCAGCAGTGACCGCGGCAGGACTACGGGAGAGACCCAGTACTTC	CASSDRGRTTGETQYF
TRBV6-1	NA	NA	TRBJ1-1	TGTGCCAGCAGGGTGGACGCGGCGGGCACTGAAGCTTTCTTT	CASRVDAAGTEAFF
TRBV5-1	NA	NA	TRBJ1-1	TGCGCCAGCAGCCCTTGGGAGGAGAACACTGAAGCTTTCTTT	CASSPWEENTEAFF
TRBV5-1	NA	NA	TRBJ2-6	TGCGCCAGCAGCTTGTGGAGGGGCGGGTTGAGCTCTGGGGCCAACGTCCTGACTTTC	CASSLWRGGLSSGANVLTF
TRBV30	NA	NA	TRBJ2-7	TGTGCCTGGAGTGTTCGGACAAAAGATCTCTACGAGCAGTACTTC	CAWSVRTKDLYEQYF
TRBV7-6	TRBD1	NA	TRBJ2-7	TGTGCCAGCAGCTTAGCCGGACTTGAGGGGGCGCGAGAGCAGTACTTC	CASSLAGLEGAREQYF
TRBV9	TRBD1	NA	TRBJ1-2	TGTGCCAGCAGCGCCCGGACAGGGGAAGGCCATGGCTACACCTTC	CASSARTGEGHGYTF
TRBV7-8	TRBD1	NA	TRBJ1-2	TGTGCCAGCAGCTTAGGCCCGGACAGGAGTTTCGTTGGCTACACCTTC	CASSLGPDRSFVGYTF
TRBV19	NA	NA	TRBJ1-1	TGTGCCAGTAGTGCAGACAGTGAGAACACTGAAGCTTTCTTT	CASSADSENTEAFF
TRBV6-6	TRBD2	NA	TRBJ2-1	TGTGCCAGCAGTTCCAGCGGGAGATCCTACAATGAGCAGTTCTTC	CASSSSGRSYNEQFF
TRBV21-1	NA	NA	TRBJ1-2	TGTGCCAGCAGCAACTTCTCTCACTATGGCTACACCTTC	CASSNFSHYGYTF
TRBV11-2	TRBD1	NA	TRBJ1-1	TGTGCCAGCAGCTTCGGGACAGAGCGCACTGAAGCTTTCTTT	CASSFGTERTEAFF
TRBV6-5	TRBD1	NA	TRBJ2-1	TGTGCCAGCAGTTTCAGGGGGCCAAGCTCCTACAATGAGCAGTTCTTC	CASSFRGPSSYNEQFF
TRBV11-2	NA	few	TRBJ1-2	TGTGCCAGCAGCGAAACAGGGTTGGGCGGCTACACCTTC	CASSETGLGGYTF
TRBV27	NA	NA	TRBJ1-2	TGTGCCAGCAGTTCCCGACGGGACATAGCTAACTATGGCTACACCTTC	CASSSRRDIANYGYTF
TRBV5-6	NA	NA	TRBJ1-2	TGTGCCAGCAGCTTGAAAGGACAGCGAACTATAACCTATGGCTACACCTTC	CASSLKGQRTITYGYTF
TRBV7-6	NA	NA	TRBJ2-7	TGTGCCAGCAGCTTTCTAGTCCTGCCCTACGAGCAGTACTTC	CASSFLVLPYEQYF
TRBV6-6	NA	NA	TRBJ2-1	TGTGCCAGCAGGGATGAGGGACACCACAATGAGCAGTTCTTC	CASRDEGHHNEQFF
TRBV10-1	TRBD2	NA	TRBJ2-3	TGCGCCAGCAGCCCTGGGACTAGCGGGAGGGCCTCGGCAGATACGCAGTATTTT	CASSPGTSGRASADTQYF
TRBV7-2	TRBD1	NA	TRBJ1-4	TGTGCCAGCAGCTTAGAAGGGGGCTCTAATGAAAAACTGTTTTTT	CASSLEGGSNEKLFF
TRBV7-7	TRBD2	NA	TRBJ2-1	TGTGCTAGCAGCTTTCGGACTAGCGGTATCCATGAGCAGTTCTTC	CASSFRTSGIHEQFF
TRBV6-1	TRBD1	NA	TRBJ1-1	TGTGCCAGCAGTGAACTCATTAGGGGGCTCACTGAAGCTTTCTTT	CASSELIRGLTEAFF
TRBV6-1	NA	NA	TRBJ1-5	TGTGCCAGCAGGAGGGACTTTTTGGGCAATCAGCCCCAGCATTTT	CASRRDFLGNQPQHF
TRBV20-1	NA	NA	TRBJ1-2	TGCAGTGCTAGTCATGCGTCTGGCTACACCTTC	CSASHASGYTF
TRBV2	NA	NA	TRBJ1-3	TGTGCCAGCAGCAGGGGTTCTGGAAACACCATATATTTT	CASSRGSGNTIYF
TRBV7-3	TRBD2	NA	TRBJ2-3	TGTGCCAGCAGCTCCCTACTTAGCGGGAGGGCCGGGGCAGATACGCAGTATTTT	CASSSLLSGRAGADTQYF
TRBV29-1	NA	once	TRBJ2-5	TGCAGCGTCCGACATGGCCAAGAGACCCAGTACTTC	CSVRHGQETQYF
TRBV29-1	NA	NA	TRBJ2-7	TGCAGCGTTGAAGTTTCGTACGAGCAGTACTTC	CSVEVSYEQYF
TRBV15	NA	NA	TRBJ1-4	TGTGCCACCAGCAGAGATAGGGAGATAAATGAAAAACTGTTTTTT	CATSRDREINEKLFF
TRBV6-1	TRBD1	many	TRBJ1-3	TGTGCCAGCAGGGTTACCGGGACAGAATATTTT	CASRVTGTEYF
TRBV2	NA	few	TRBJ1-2	TGTGCCAGCGAGAGGACAACTAACTATGGCTACACCTTC	CASERTTNYGYTF
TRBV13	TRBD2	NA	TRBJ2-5	TGTGCCAGCAGCCGGACTAGAGTCCAAGAGACCCAGTACTTC	CASSRTRVQETQYF
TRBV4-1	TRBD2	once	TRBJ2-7	TGCGCCAGCAGCCCAAGCGGGAGAATCTACGAGCAGTACTTC	CASSPSGRIYEQYF
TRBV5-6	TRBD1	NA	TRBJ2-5	TGTGCCAGCGTAGGACAGGAGTACCAAGAGACCCAGTACTTC	CASVGQEYQETQYF
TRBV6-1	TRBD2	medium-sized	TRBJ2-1	TGTGCCAGCAGTGAAAGCGGGGGCTACAATGAGCAGTTCTTC	CASSESGGYNEQFF
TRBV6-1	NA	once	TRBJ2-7	TGTGCCAGCAGTGAAAACACCCCCTACGAGCAGTACTTC	CASSENTPYEQYF
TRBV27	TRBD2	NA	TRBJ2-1	TGTGCCAGCAGTCCCCCTAGCGGGAGAGTCGATGAGCAGTTCTTC	CASSPPSGRVDEQFF